This entry lists 9 T cell receptor beta chains sequenced from one sample in a study of blood T cell repertoires in COVID-19. The table came from immunoSEQ multiplex PCR; TCRdb's copy has only in-frame clones and leaves some out. The sample contains approximately 200,000 clones, about 80% of which appear only once. Sequenced input: PBMCs or T cells enriched from blood (not recorded which). The receptors come from a man aged 55 to 69 who had recovered from COVID-19.

The chain employs TRBV19 and TRBJ2-1; 8 nucleotides line up with TRBD2. Germline CDR1 and CDR2: LNHDA and SQIVND (reference sequence). The CDR3 contains 17 residues. Trimming cost V 2 bases and J 2 bases; bases outside gene matches: 8. The CDR3 here is CASSISLAGFAYNEQFF. CDR3 sequence (DNA): TGTGCCAGTAGTATAAGTCTAGCGGGTTTCGCCTACAATGAGCAGTTCTTC.

The chain carries TRBV7-2 and TRBJ2-3; TRBD1 matches at 8 bases. The CDR3 is made up of 14 amino acids. The junction had 0 bases not matched to a gene; V was cut back by 1 base and J by 3 bases. In germline, CDR1 is SGHTA, CDR2 FQGNSA. The DNA of the CDR3 is TGTGCCAGCAGCTTAGGACAGGGGACAGATACGCAGTATTTT. Translation gives CASSLGQGTDTQYF.

The chain uses TRBV12-5 and TRBJ2-1; possible D gene TRBD1, 6 bases. V shed 1 base and J shed 8 bases, with 18 bases lying between them. The germline CDR1 and CDR2 sequences are LGHNT and FRNRAP. The CDR3 has 16 residues. This chain's CDR3 is CASGLAQGIPLDEQFF. The DNA for the CDR3 is TGTGCTAGTGGTTTGGCTCAGGGGATCCCCCTCGATGAGCAGTTCTTC.

This clone was seen just once. V and J are TRBV7-3 and TRBJ2-3; 7 bases map to TRBD1. J gave up 6 bases and V 3 bases, and 9 bases lay outside the gene matches. This CDR3 region has 15 residues. In germline, CDR1 is SGHTA, CDR2 FQGTGA. The CDR3 DNA reads TGTGCCAGCAGCTTTATGGCAGGGGGTGTGGATACGCAGTATTTT. It yields the protein CASSFMAGGVDTQYF.

The chain recombines TRBV9 with TRBJ1-3; possible D gene TRBD1, 5 bases. The CDR3 is 16 residues long. The germline gives CDR1 SGDLS, CDR2 YYNGEE. V was shortened by 0 bases and J by 2 bases, with 12 bases between the two germline ends. As DNA, the CDR3 is TGTGCCAGCAGCGTAGTGGGGGGATTTGCTGGAAACACCATATATTTT. This codes for CASSVVGGFAGNTIYF.

The rearrangement uses TRBV30 and TRBJ1-3; D unclear. This CDR3 region has 14 residues. Germline V gene sequence: CDR1 GTSNPN, CDR2 SVGIG (reference sequence). The V end was cut by 0 bases, the J end by 0 bases, with 6 bases between. The CDR3 DNA reads TGTGCCTGGAGTGTAACATACTCTGGAAACACCATATATTTT. It yields the protein CAWSVTYSGNTIYF.

The V gene is TRBV19, the J gene TRBJ2-2; 12 bases fit TRBD2. The CDR3 consists of 17 residues. The J segment lost 4 bases and the V segment lost 5 bases, leaving 8 bases of the junction unmatched. Germline CDR1 reads LNHDA; CDR2 reads SQIVND (reference sequence). The CDR3 sequence: CASSFPLAGGPTGELFF. In nucleotides, the CDR3 is TGTGCCAGTAGTTTTCCTCTAGCGGGGGGGCCCACCGGGGAGCTGTTTTTT.

The chain uses TRBV7-3 and TRBJ1-2; possible D gene TRBD1, 5 bases. V was clipped by 6 bases and J by 6 bases, with 26 bases between them. CDR1 SGHTA and CDR2 FQGTGA come from the germline V gene. This CDR3 contains 17 residues. The CDR3 coding sequence is TGTGCCAGCAGGATAATAGGGGCCTTAATATCGATGAATGGCTACACCTTC. It is translated as CASRIIGALISMNGYTF.

The gene calls are TRBV3-1 (or the pseudogene TRBV3-2) and TRBJ2-7, with 10 bases fitting TRBD1. CDR1 is LGHDT and CDR2 is YNNKEL in the germline V gene (reference sequence). The V and J ends lost 1 base and 4 bases, in that order; junction bases with no gene match: 7. The CDR3 has 16 residues. The CDR3 DNA reads as TGTGCCAGCAGCCAAGGGAAGGGACAGGGGAGGTACGAGCAGTACTTC. It translates to CASSQGKGQGRYEQYF.